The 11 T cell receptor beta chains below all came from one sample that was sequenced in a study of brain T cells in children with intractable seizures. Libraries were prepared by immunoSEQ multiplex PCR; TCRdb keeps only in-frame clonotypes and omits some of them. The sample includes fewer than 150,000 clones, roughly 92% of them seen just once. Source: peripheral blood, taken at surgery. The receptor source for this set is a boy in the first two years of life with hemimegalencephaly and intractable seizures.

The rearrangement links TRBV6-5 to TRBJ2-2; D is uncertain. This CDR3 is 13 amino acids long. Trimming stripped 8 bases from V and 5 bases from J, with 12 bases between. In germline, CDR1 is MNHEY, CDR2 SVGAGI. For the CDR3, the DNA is TGTGCCAGCGGGATAGTGTGGACCGGGGAGCTGTTTTTT. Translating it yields CASGIVWTGELFF.

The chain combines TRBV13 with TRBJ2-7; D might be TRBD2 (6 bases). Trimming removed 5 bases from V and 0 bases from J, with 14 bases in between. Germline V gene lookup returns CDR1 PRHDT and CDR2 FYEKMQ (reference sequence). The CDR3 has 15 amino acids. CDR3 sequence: CASSPRAGPSYEQYF. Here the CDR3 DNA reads TGTGCCAGCAGCCCCCGAGCGGGTCCCTCCTACGAGCAGTACTTC.

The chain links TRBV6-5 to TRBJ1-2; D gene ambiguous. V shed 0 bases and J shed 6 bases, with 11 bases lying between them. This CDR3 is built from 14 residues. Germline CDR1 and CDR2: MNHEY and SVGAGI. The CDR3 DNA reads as TGTGCCAGCAGTTACTCGGCCGGGCCGAATGGCTACACCTTC. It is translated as CASSYSAGPNGYTF.

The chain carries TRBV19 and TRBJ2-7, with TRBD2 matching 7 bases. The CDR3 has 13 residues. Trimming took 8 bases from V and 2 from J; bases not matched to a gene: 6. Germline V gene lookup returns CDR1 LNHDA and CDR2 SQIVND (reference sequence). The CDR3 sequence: CASSRGRTYEQYF. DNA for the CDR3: TGTGCCAGTTCTCGCGGGAGAACCTACGAGCAGTACTTC.

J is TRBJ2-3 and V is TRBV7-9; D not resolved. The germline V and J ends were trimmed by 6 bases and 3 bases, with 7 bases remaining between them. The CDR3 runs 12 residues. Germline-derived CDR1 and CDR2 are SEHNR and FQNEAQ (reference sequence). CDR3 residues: CASRMVTDTQYF. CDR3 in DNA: TGTGCCAGCAGAATGGTTACAGATACGCAGTATTTT.

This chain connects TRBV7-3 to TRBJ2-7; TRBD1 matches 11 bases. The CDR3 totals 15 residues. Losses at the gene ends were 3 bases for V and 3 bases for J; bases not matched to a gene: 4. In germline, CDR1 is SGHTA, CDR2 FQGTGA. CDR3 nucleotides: TGTGCCAGCAGCTTGGACGGGACAGGGGGCTACGAGCAGTACTTC. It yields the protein CASSLDGTGGYEQYF.

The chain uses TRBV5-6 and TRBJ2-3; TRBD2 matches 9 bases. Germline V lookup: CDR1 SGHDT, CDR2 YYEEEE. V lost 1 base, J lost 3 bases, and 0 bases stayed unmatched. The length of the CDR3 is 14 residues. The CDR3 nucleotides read TGTGCCAGCAGCTTGACTAGCGGGACAGATACGCAGTATTTT. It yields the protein CASSLTSGTDTQYF.

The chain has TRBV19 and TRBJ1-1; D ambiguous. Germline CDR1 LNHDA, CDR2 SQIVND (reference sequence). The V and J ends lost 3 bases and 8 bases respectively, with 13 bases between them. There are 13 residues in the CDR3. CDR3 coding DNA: TGTGCCAGTAGTATCGACAACCCGTCGGAAGCTTTCTTT. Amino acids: CASSIDNPSEAFF.

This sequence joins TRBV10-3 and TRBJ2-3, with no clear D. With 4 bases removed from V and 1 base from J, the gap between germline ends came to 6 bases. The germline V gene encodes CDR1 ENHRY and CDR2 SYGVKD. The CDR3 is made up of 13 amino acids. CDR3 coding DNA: TGTGCCATCAGTGGCAGCGGCACAGATACGCAGTATTTT. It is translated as CAISGSGTDTQYF.

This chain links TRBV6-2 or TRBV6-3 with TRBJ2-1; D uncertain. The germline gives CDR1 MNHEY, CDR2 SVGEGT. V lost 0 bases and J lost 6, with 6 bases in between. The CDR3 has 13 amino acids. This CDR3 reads CASSYSNFNEQFF. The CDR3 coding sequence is TGTGCCAGCAGTTACTCCAATTTCAATGAGCAGTTCTTC.

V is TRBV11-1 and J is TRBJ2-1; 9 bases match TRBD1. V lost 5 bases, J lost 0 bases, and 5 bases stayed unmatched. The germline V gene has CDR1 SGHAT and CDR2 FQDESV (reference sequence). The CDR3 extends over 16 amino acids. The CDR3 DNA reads TGTGCCAGCAGCCCCGGGACAGGGAACTCCTACAATGAGCAGTTCTTC. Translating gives CASSPGTGNSYNEQFF.